The sequence of this T cell receptor beta chain was determined in a study of patients and donors after allogeneic stem cell transplantation. The V gene's germline CDR1 is SQVTM and CDR2 ANQGSEA. The CDR3 totals 14 residues. With 4 bases removed from V and 4 bases from J, the gap between germline ends came to 16 bases. This clonotype was counted between two and nine times. One entry per CDR3 protein, called by TCRdb with MiXCR from the RT-PCR reads. The data show about 410,000 distinct CDR3 sequences, with around 16% seen just once and 7% to 7.5% held by the top ten. The chain has TRBV29-1 and TRBJ1-2; D unresolved. The sequenced material came from blood, either unsorted or a sorted T cell fraction (not recorded which). The clonotype was recovered from a human donor who was either an allogeneic HSCT recipient or a stem cell or donor lymphocyte infusion donor (not recorded which). It is not recorded whose cells these are; they may come from a transplant donor. In nucleotides, the CDR3 is TGCAGCGTTGTGTTCCTGGGCAGCTCCTATGGCTACACCTTC. Protein: CSVVFLGSSYGYTF.